The 7 T cell receptor beta chains below were found in one sample sequenced in a study of T cell repertoires in cytomegalovirus infection. One entry per CDR3 protein results from TCRdb running MiXCR on the reads. The table has fewer than 200,000 distinct CDR3 sequences, approximately 15% seen once. Sequenced input: PBMCs. These receptors came from a human donor in good health (CMV status not recorded). Some clones in this sample may be carry-over from other donors' samples.

This clonotype was observed a few times. The rearrangement links TRBV25-1 to TRBJ2-2, with 7 bases aligning to TRBD2. J was trimmed by 0 bases and V by 1 base; bases with no gene match: 5. The CDR3 length is 17 residues. Germline V CDR1 and CDR2: MGHDK, SYGVNS. Here the CDR3 DNA reads TGTGCCAGCAGTGAATCGGGGGGACGGCCGAACACCGGGGAGCTGTTTTTT. It specifies CASSESGGRPNTGELFF.

The chain carries TRBV5-4 and TRBJ2-1, with D possibly TRBD1 on 7 matching bases. Trimming left V 6 bases short and J 7 bases short, with 17 bases between. This CDR3 region has 14 residues. Germline V gives CDR1 SGHNT, CDR2 YYREEE (reference sequence). CDR3 sequence (DNA): TGTGCCAGCACCCCAGGGGGACTTTTGAATGAGCAGTTCTTC. As protein: CASTPGGLLNEQFF.

This chain joins TRBV11-1 and TRBJ2-1; possibly TRBD1 or TRBD2 for D (5 bases each). Germline V lookup: CDR1 SGHAT, CDR2 FQDESV (reference sequence). Between the trimmed V and J ends, which lost 5 bases and 2 bases, there was a span of 19 bases. The CDR3 is 17 amino acids. DNA of the CDR3: TGTGCCAGCAGCCCCCCTCTGTGGGACGTACCCTACAATGAGCAGTTCTTC. Its protein is CASSPPLWDVPYNEQFF.

In its sample, this clonotype was seen many times. This rearrangement joins TRBV11-2 to TRBJ2-1; no definite D call. V lost 4 bases to trimming and J lost 0 bases, with 7 bases between them. Germline V gene sequence: CDR1 SGHAT, CDR2 FQNNGV. The length of the CDR3 is 14 residues. CDR3 protein: CASSSVGSYNEQFF. The DNA for the CDR3 is TGTGCCAGCAGCTCGGTCGGCTCCTACAATGAGCAGTTCTTC.

The table lists this clonotype with a few counts. The chain recombines TRBV5-5 with TRBJ1-1; D is possibly TRBD1 (5 bases). Germline CDR1 is SGHKS and CDR2 is YYEKEE (reference sequence). The CDR3 totals 15 residues. Trimming took off 3 bases at V and 3 bases at J, with 15 bases between the two ends. DNA of the CDR3: TGTGCCAGCAGCTCCCTCTCCACGGGGGACACTGAAGCTTTCTTT. The encoded protein is CASSSLSTGDTEAFF.

This clonotype was counted many times. The chain couples TRBV12-3 or TRBV12-4 to TRBJ2-5, with D tentatively TRBD1 or TRBD2 (5 bases each). CDR3 size: 14 residues. The V end was cut by 3 bases, the J end by 5 bases, with 13 bases between. The CDR3 nucleotides read TGTGCCAGCAGTTTTGGTAGCCGGGGCGAGACCCAGTACTTC. Translating it yields CASSFGSRGETQYF.

V and J are TRBV7-2 and TRBJ2-5, with 8 bases that match TRBD2. The trim removed 6 bases at V and 2 bases at J, leaving 5 bases unmatched. Germline loops: CDR1 SGHTA, CDR2 FQGNSA. There are 14 residues in the CDR3. CDR3 in DNA: TGTGCCAGCAGTTTGACTAGCGCTCAAGAGACCCAGTACTTC. Translation: CASSLTSAQETQYF.